These T cell receptor beta chains were read from a single sample in a study of T cell responses to AZD1222 COVID-19 vaccine. Profiling relied on immunoSEQ multiplex PCR, and the TCRdb table lists in-frame clones only, not all of them. The sample records 180,000 or so clones, 88% being singletons. This specimen consisted of peripheral blood, obtained on day 0 of AZD1222 vaccination. The receptors were sampled from an adult in good health. CDR3s include the opening cysteine and the closing phenylalanine or tryptophan. Each record gives: V gene, D gene, J gene, clone size, CDR3 DNA, CDR3 protein. The D gene is left open where the match is weak. Not all rows give a size; the values are once, few, many and, for expanded clones, a class.

v_gene: TRBV6-5
d_gene: -
j_gene: TRBJ1-6
abundance: -
CDR3nt: TGTGCCAGCACCCGAGGGGCAGGCCCAGATTCACCCCTCCACTTT
CDR3aa: CASTRGAGPDSPLHF

v_gene: TRBV19
d_gene: -
j_gene: TRBJ1-4
abundance: -
CDR3nt: TGTGCCAGTAGTCAGAACTCGGCCAGGGCCAGGGGTGAAAAACTGTTTTTT
CDR3aa: CASSQNSARARGEKLFF

v_gene: TRBV5-1
d_gene: -
j_gene: TRBJ1-1
abundance: -
CDR3nt: TGCGCCAGCAGCTTGGCAGCGGATAGGACTGAAGCTTTCTTT
CDR3aa: CASSLAADRTEAFF

v_gene: TRBV30
d_gene: TRBD2
j_gene: TRBJ2-1
abundance: -
CDR3nt: TGTGCCTGGACCCCCCCCCTAGCGGGGGGGCCCTCCTACAATGAGCAGTTCTTC
CDR3aa: CAWTPPLAGGPSYNEQFF

v_gene: TRBV10-1
d_gene: -
j_gene: TRBJ1-2
abundance: -
CDR3nt: TGCGCCAGCAACCCGGACGGGAACTATGGCTACACCTTC
CDR3aa: CASNPDGNYGYTF

v_gene: TRBV30
d_gene: -
j_gene: TRBJ2-2
abundance: -
CDR3nt: TGTGCCTGGAGTGACTATGGCACCGGGGAGCTGTTTTTT
CDR3aa: CAWSDYGTGELFF

v_gene: TRBV14
d_gene: -
j_gene: TRBJ1-1
abundance: -
CDR3nt: TGTGCCAGCAGCCAAGATTGGGAGACAGGAGGGGTGAACACTGAAGCTTTCTTT
CDR3aa: CASSQDWETGGVNTEAFF

v_gene: TRBV2
d_gene: TRBD1
j_gene: TRBJ2-4
abundance: -
CDR3nt: TGTGCCAGCAGTTCTGTACAGGGGGCCTCCAAAAACATTCAGTACTTC
CDR3aa: CASSSVQGASKNIQYF

v_gene: TRBV4-1
d_gene: -
j_gene: TRBJ1-2
abundance: -
CDR3nt: TGCGCCAGCAGCCCCGACAGTGCCTCTAACTATGGCTACACCTTC
CDR3aa: CASSPDSASNYGYTF

v_gene: TRBV19
d_gene: TRBD1
j_gene: TRBJ1-2
abundance: -
CDR3nt: TGTGCCAGTAGCCTCAACCGGGACAGGGGCTATGGCTACACCTTC
CDR3aa: CASSLNRDRGYGYTF

v_gene: TRBV5-1
d_gene: -
j_gene: TRBJ1-2
abundance: -
CDR3nt: TGCGCCAGCAGTTTCCCGGGGGTGGGAGACTATGGCTACACCTTC
CDR3aa: CASSFPGVGDYGYTF

v_gene: TRBV6-2/TRBV6-3
d_gene: -
j_gene: TRBJ1-1
abundance: -
CDR3nt: TGTGCCAGCAGCCGGGCAGGGTTGAACACTGAAGCTTTCTTT
CDR3aa: CASSRAGLNTEAFF

v_gene: TRBV28
d_gene: -
j_gene: TRBJ2-3
abundance: -
CDR3nt: TGTGCCAGCAGTTCTACCAGGCAGTATTTT
CDR3aa: CASSSTRQYF

v_gene: TRBV2
d_gene: -
j_gene: TRBJ2-4
abundance: -
CDR3nt: TGTGCCAGCAGATACCAAGGGGGGGAAGGAAACATTCAGTACTTC
CDR3aa: CASRYQGGEGNIQYF

v_gene: TRBV28
d_gene: -
j_gene: TRBJ1-5
abundance: -
CDR3nt: TGTGCCAGCACCGCAGGAAGACAGCCCCAGCATTTT
CDR3aa: CASTAGRQPQHF

v_gene: TRBV18
d_gene: -
j_gene: TRBJ1-1
abundance: -
CDR3nt: TGTGCCAGCTCACTAGGGCTAACTGAAGCTTTCTTT
CDR3aa: CASSLGLTEAFF

v_gene: TRBV2
d_gene: -
j_gene: TRBJ2-7
abundance: -
CDR3nt: TGTGCCAGCAGTGAAGATGGGGCCTCCGAGCAGTACTTC
CDR3aa: CASSEDGASEQYF

v_gene: TRBV5-1
d_gene: -
j_gene: TRBJ1-1
abundance: -
CDR3nt: TGCGCCAGCAGCTTGGCCGGGGAGGGCGGGGGCACTGAAGCTTTCTTT
CDR3aa: CASSLAGEGGGTEAFF

v_gene: TRBV5-6
d_gene: -
j_gene: TRBJ1-1
abundance: -
CDR3nt: TGTGCCAGCAGCTTGGGCGATACTGAAGCTTTCTTT
CDR3aa: CASSLGDTEAFF

v_gene: TRBV5-4
d_gene: -
j_gene: TRBJ1-3
abundance: -
CDR3nt: TGTGCCAGCAGCTTGGCAAGGCAGGGCCCCATATATTTT
CDR3aa: CASSLARQGPIYF

v_gene: TRBV24-1
d_gene: -
j_gene: TRBJ2-3
abundance: -
CDR3nt: TGTGCCATGATTAGACCCAGCACAGATACGCAGTATTTT
CDR3aa: CAMIRPSTDTQYF

v_gene: TRBV2
d_gene: -
j_gene: TRBJ1-6
abundance: -
CDR3nt: TGTGCCAGCACGAGCGGGAATTCACCCCTCCACTTT
CDR3aa: CASTSGNSPLHF

v_gene: TRBV7-9
d_gene: -
j_gene: TRBJ1-2
abundance: -
CDR3nt: TGTGCCAGCGCTCCCTGGGGGAATGAAGGCTATGGCTACACCTTC
CDR3aa: CASAPWGNEGYGYTF

v_gene: TRBV30
d_gene: -
j_gene: TRBJ1-5
abundance: -
CDR3nt: TGTGCCTGGAGTGGGGACGGCAGGGGAAATCAGCCCCAGCATTTT
CDR3aa: CAWSGDGRGNQPQHF

v_gene: TRBV4-2
d_gene: -
j_gene: TRBJ2-7
abundance: -
CDR3nt: TGTGCCAGCAGTGACCGACTACTAAACTACGAGCAGTACTTC
CDR3aa: CASSDRLLNYEQYF

v_gene: TRBV9
d_gene: -
j_gene: TRBJ2-2
abundance: -
CDR3nt: TGTGCCAGCAGCGTAGCTACCGGGGAGCTGTTTTTT
CDR3aa: CASSVATGELFF

v_gene: TRBV28
d_gene: -
j_gene: TRBJ1-3
abundance: -
CDR3nt: TGTGCCAGCAGTTCCTCGTTATTTGACAGCTCTGGAAACACCATATATTTT
CDR3aa: CASSSSLFDSSGNTIYF

v_gene: TRBV25-1
d_gene: TRBD2
j_gene: TRBJ2-2
abundance: -
CDR3nt: TGTGCCAGCACGACCTCGGCGGGGGCCGGGGAGCTGTTTTTT
CDR3aa: CASTTSAGAGELFF

v_gene: TRBV30
d_gene: TRBD1
j_gene: TRBJ1-2
abundance: -
CDR3nt: TGTGCCTGGAGTGTACAGCTCCAGGGGGCGCAGGGCTACACCTTC
CDR3aa: CAWSVQLQGAQGYTF

v_gene: TRBV7-6
d_gene: -
j_gene: TRBJ1-1
abundance: once
CDR3nt: TGTGCCAGCAGCTTAGAGGACTGGAAGAACACTGAAGCTTTCTTT
CDR3aa: CASSLEDWKNTEAFF

v_gene: TRBV3-1/TRBV3-2
d_gene: -
j_gene: TRBJ2-7
abundance: -
CDR3nt: TGTGCCAGCAGCCAAGGTCCCAATCCCGCGGGCGAGCAGTACTTC
CDR3aa: CASSQGPNPAGEQYF

v_gene: TRBV11-3
d_gene: -
j_gene: TRBJ1-1
abundance: once
CDR3nt: TGTGCCAGCAGCTTAGGGCAGGGTAGAGCTTTCTTT
CDR3aa: CASSLGQGRAFF

v_gene: TRBV14
d_gene: TRBD2
j_gene: TRBJ2-5
abundance: -
CDR3nt: TGTGCCAGCAGCCAAGAGTTCCTAGCGGGGGGGCGTGAGACCCAGTACTTC
CDR3aa: CASSQEFLAGGRETQYF

v_gene: TRBV6-5
d_gene: -
j_gene: TRBJ2-2
abundance: -
CDR3nt: TGTGCCAGCAGCAGGACACCGAACACCGGGGAGCTGTTTTTT
CDR3aa: CASSRTPNTGELFF

v_gene: TRBV6-5
d_gene: -
j_gene: TRBJ2-2
abundance: few
CDR3nt: TGTGCCAGCAGTTGGGACAACACCGGGGAGCTGTTTTTT
CDR3aa: CASSWDNTGELFF

v_gene: TRBV6-5
d_gene: -
j_gene: TRBJ2-7
abundance: -
CDR3nt: TGTGCCAGCAGTTACTCCGGGGCCTACGAGCAGTACTTC
CDR3aa: CASSYSGAYEQYF

v_gene: TRBV29-1
d_gene: TRBD1
j_gene: TRBJ2-7
abundance: -
CDR3nt: TGCAGCGGGACAGGGAGCCACGAGCAGTACTTC
CDR3aa: CSGTGSHEQYF

v_gene: TRBV7-7
d_gene: TRBD2
j_gene: TRBJ2-5
abundance: -
CDR3nt: TGTGCCAGCAGCGGACTAGGTTCCCCACAAGAGACCCAGTACTTC
CDR3aa: CASSGLGSPQETQYF

v_gene: TRBV29-1
d_gene: -
j_gene: TRBJ2-6
abundance: -
CDR3nt: TGCAGCGTTGTAGGGACGGAAAACTCTGGGGCCAACGTCCTGACTTTC
CDR3aa: CSVVGTENSGANVLTF

v_gene: TRBV30
d_gene: TRBD2
j_gene: TRBJ2-1
abundance: -
CDR3nt: TGTGCCTGGAGTGCCGGGGGGGGCTACAATGAGCAGTTCTTC
CDR3aa: CAWSAGGGYNEQFF

v_gene: TRBV3-1/TRBV3-2
d_gene: TRBD1
j_gene: TRBJ1-4
abundance: -
CDR3nt: TGTGCCAGCAGCCCCTCCTCCGCGGGACGGGGGACAGTGAAGATGGAAAAACTGTTTTTT
CDR3aa: CASSPSSAGRGTVKMEKLFF

v_gene: TRBV7-3
d_gene: TRBD2
j_gene: TRBJ2-1
abundance: -
CDR3nt: TGTGCCAGCAGCTTATTGGCGGGGGGTTCTAGAGGTGAGCAGTTCTTC
CDR3aa: CASSLLAGGSRGEQFF

v_gene: TRBV18
d_gene: TRBD1
j_gene: TRBJ1-1
abundance: -
CDR3nt: TGTGCCAGCTCACCGCTGGGGACAGTAGAAGCTTTCTTT
CDR3aa: CASSPLGTVEAFF

v_gene: TRBV10-2
d_gene: -
j_gene: TRBJ2-4
abundance: -
CDR3nt: TGCGCCAGCAGTGAGACAGGGAGGGGAGACATTCAGTACTTC
CDR3aa: CASSETGRGDIQYF

v_gene: TRBV11-3
d_gene: -
j_gene: TRBJ2-1
abundance: once
CDR3nt: TGTGCCAGCAGCTCCGGACGGGCCAATGAGCAGTTCTTC
CDR3aa: CASSSGRANEQFF

v_gene: TRBV4-3
d_gene: TRBD1
j_gene: TRBJ2-7
abundance: -
CDR3nt: TGCGCCAGCAGCCAAGCAACAGGGGGCTTGTACGAGCAGTACTTC
CDR3aa: CASSQATGGLYEQYF

v_gene: TRBV5-1
d_gene: -
j_gene: TRBJ1-6
abundance: -
CDR3nt: TGCGCCAGCAGCTTGGCGGGATCCTCCCCCCACTCACCCCTCCACTTT
CDR3aa: CASSLAGSSPHSPLHF

v_gene: TRBV12-3/TRBV12-4
d_gene: -
j_gene: TRBJ1-1
abundance: -
CDR3nt: TGTGCCAGCAGAGGAATGAACACTGAAGCTTTCTTT
CDR3aa: CASRGMNTEAFF

v_gene: TRBV30
d_gene: -
j_gene: TRBJ1-1
abundance: few
CDR3nt: TGTGCCTGGATAGCAACAACTGAAGCTTTCTTT
CDR3aa: CAWIATTEAFF

v_gene: TRBV19
d_gene: -
j_gene: TRBJ1-2
abundance: -
CDR3nt: TGTGCCAGTAGTCCACAGAATTCAAACTATGGCTACACCTTC
CDR3aa: CASSPQNSNYGYTF

v_gene: TRBV14
d_gene: -
j_gene: TRBJ2-7
abundance: -
CDR3nt: TGTGCCAGCAGCCAAATGGGTTACGAGCAGTACTTC
CDR3aa: CASSQMGYEQYF

v_gene: TRBV5-6
d_gene: TRBD1
j_gene: TRBJ1-1
abundance: -
CDR3nt: TGTGCCAGCAGCCCGGGACAGTTGGGGAACACTGAAGCTTTCTTT
CDR3aa: CASSPGQLGNTEAFF

v_gene: TRBV6-1
d_gene: -
j_gene: TRBJ2-7
abundance: -
CDR3nt: TGTGCCAGCAGTGAAGCACGGCGGCACGAGCAGTACTTC
CDR3aa: CASSEARRHEQYF

v_gene: TRBV29-1
d_gene: -
j_gene: TRBJ2-1
abundance: -
CDR3nt: TGCAGCGTGGTAGGGGGGACACTTGTGAATGAGCAGTTCTTC
CDR3aa: CSVVGGTLVNEQFF

v_gene: TRBV5-8
d_gene: TRBD1
j_gene: TRBJ1-1
abundance: -
CDR3nt: TGTGCCAGCAGCTGGGGGGGGACAGAGAACACTGAAGCTTTCTTT
CDR3aa: CASSWGGTENTEAFF

v_gene: TRBV28
d_gene: TRBD2
j_gene: TRBJ2-7
abundance: -
CDR3nt: TGTGCCAGCAGTAACCGGGCGGGAGGCTACGAGCAGTACTTC
CDR3aa: CASSNRAGGYEQYF

v_gene: TRBV28
d_gene: TRBD2
j_gene: TRBJ2-7
abundance: -
CDR3nt: TGTGCCAGCAGGAGGCGGGGGGGAACCTACGAGCAGTACTTC
CDR3aa: CASRRRGGTYEQYF

v_gene: TRBV7-2
d_gene: -
j_gene: TRBJ2-3
abundance: -
CDR3nt: TGTGCCAGCAGCCCAAGGGGAGATACGCAGTATTTT
CDR3aa: CASSPRGDTQYF

v_gene: TRBV4-2
d_gene: TRBD2
j_gene: TRBJ2-7
abundance: -
CDR3nt: TGTGCCAGCAGCCAAGGGGGGGACTATAGCTACGAGCAGTACTTC
CDR3aa: CASSQGGDYSYEQYF

v_gene: TRBV23-1
d_gene: -
j_gene: TRBJ2-3
abundance: -
CDR3nt: TGCGCCAGCAGTCTCCCCCTCGCAACCGAACAGGGCCCGCCAGATACGCAGTATTTT
CDR3aa: CASSLPLATEQGPPDTQYF